These 20 T cell receptor beta chains were all obtained from the same sample, sequenced in a study of Ad26.COV2.S vaccination and SARS-CoV-2 variants. Regarding treatment: some 19 received Ad26.COV2.S at low or high dose, single or two shots; about five received placebo; per-sample allocation not given. The study sampled participants on day 63 after the first vaccine or placebo injection. Sequenced by immunoSEQ multiplex PCR; TCRdb stores in-frame clones only, minus some. The sample holds fewer than 800,000 clones; around 89% are singletons and the top ten take nearly 1.5%. The sequencing used peripheral blood, collected in a trial of Ad26.COV2.S vaccine versus placebo. Receptors were obtained from a person between 18 and 65 years old who received the Ad26.COV2.S COVID-19 vaccine or a placebo.

This clone was counted a single time. CDR3 bases: TGTGCCAGCAGCCAATACAGGGGTTACGAGCAGTACTTC. Translated: CASSQYRGYEQYF. V usage is TRBV3-1 (or the pseudogene TRBV3-2) and J usage is TRBJ2-7, with 7 bases that match TRBD1. CDR3 size: 13 residues. Trimming took 2 bases from V and 4 from J; bases not matched to a gene: 2. Germline CDR1 is LGHDT and CDR2 is YNNKEL (reference sequence).

This clone was seen a few times. The chain has TRBV11-3 and TRBJ2-1; 12 bases are shared with TRBD2. This CDR3 is 18 amino acids long. Germline CDR1 reads SGHNT; CDR2 reads YENEEA. J lost 3 bases, V lost 1 base, and 7 bases had no gene match. The CDR3 DNA reads as TGTGCCAGCAGCTTAGTTCTAGCGGGGGGGCTGCGCTACAATGAGCAGTTCTTC. Encoded protein: CASSLVLAGGLRYNEQFF. Supplemented by reference TRBV11-3 and TRBJ2-1, the full variable domain reads EAGVVQSPRYKIIEKKQPVAFWCNPISGHNTLYWYLQNLGQGPELLIRYENEEAVDDSQLPKDRFSAERLKGVDSTLKIQPAELGDSAVYLCASSLVLAGGLRYNEQFFGPGTRLTVL.

This chain links TRBV19 with TRBJ1-4, with D uncertain. The CDR3 has 14 amino acids. Germline CDR1 and CDR2: LNHDA and SQIVND (reference sequence). Trimming shortened V by 6 bases and J by 7 bases, and 15 bases separated the two germline ends. The CDR3 is CASSPAGSGEKLFF. CDR3 DNA sequence: TGTGCCAGTAGCCCCGCCGGGTCAGGTGAAAAACTGTTTTTT.

This chain links TRBV6-1 with TRBJ1-2, with 8 bases identical to TRBD1. The CDR3 loop spans 15 amino acids. CDR1 and CDR2 (germline): MNHNS, SASEGT. V lost 3 bases, J lost 4 bases, and 7 bases stayed unmatched. CDR3 nucleotides: TGTGCCAGCAGTGAGGCGGGACAGGTCCCCTATGGCTACACCTTC. It is translated as CASSEAGQVPYGYTF.

This rearrangement joins TRBV6-6 to TRBJ1-5; possibly TRBD1 for D (5 bases). V was trimmed by 5 bases and J by 2 bases, leaving 13 bases between them. Germline assignment: CDR1 MNHNY and CDR2 SVGAGI (reference sequence). The CDR3 has 15 residues. The CDR3 sequence: CASSPAGTGNQPQHF. CDR3 sequence (DNA): TGTGCCAGCAGTCCCGCCGGGACCGGCAATCAGCCCCAGCATTTT.

V usage is TRBV12-3 or TRBV12-4 and J usage is TRBJ2-2; D call uncertain. V dropped 6 bases and J dropped 9 bases, with 11 bases sitting between them. This CDR3 is 12 amino acids long. The CDR3 nucleotides are TGTGCCAGCAGCTTGACCCCTCGGGAGCTGTTTTTT. It specifies CASSLTPRELFF.

The chain is built from TRBV6-1 and TRBJ1-5; D ambiguous. Per the germline V gene, CDR1 is MNHNS and CDR2 is SASEGT. V was pared by 0 bases and J by 11 bases, with 8 bases between. The CDR3 consists of 12 residues. CDR3 nucleotides: TGTGCCAGCAGTGAAGCAAGGCTGACCCAGCATTTT. This translates into CASSEARLTQHF.

This clone showed up just once. The chain carries TRBV5-1 and TRBJ1-3; D is possibly TRBD1 (5 bases). Germline lookup yields CDR1 SGHRS and CDR2 YFSETQ. Between the trimmed V and J ends, which lost 0 bases and 3 bases, there was a span of 7 bases. The CDR3 has 14 amino acids. CDR3 sequence: CASSLGDGGNTIYF. The CDR3 nucleotides read TGCGCCAGCAGCTTGGGGGACGGTGGAAACACCATATATTTT. The full variable domain, its missing parts supplied by reference TRBV5-1 and TRBJ1-3, is KAGVTQTPRYLIKTRGQQVTLSCSPISGHRSVSWYQQTPGQGLQFLFEYFSETQRNKGNFPGRFSGRQFSNSRSEMNVSTLELGDSALYLCASSLGDGGNTIYFGEGSWLTVV.

This clone was observed once. The chain links TRBV5-6 to TRBJ1-2; tentatively, D is TRBD1 (5 bases). CDR1 SGHDT and CDR2 YYEEEE come from the germline V gene. Trimming left V 3 bases short and J 6 bases short, with 24 bases between. The CDR3 runs to 17 residues. CDR3 amino acids: CASSWVYFRDEENGYTF. The CDR3 DNA is TGTGCCAGCAGCTGGGTATATTTCCGGGACGAAGAGAATGGCTACACCTTC.

This chain joins TRBV10-3 and TRBJ2-7; perhaps D is TRBD1 or TRBD2 (7 bases each). The CDR3 has 14 amino acids. Germline assignment: CDR1 ENHRY and CDR2 SYGVKD. V gave up 2 bases and J gave up 6 bases, with 14 bases separating them. The CDR3 DNA is TGTGCCATCAGTGAGCGGCAGGGGGGGTTCGAGCAGTACTTC. Protein sequence: CAISERQGGFEQYF.

As to this clone: This same CDR3 is encoded by further DNA sequences in the sample. The V and J genes are TRBV7-2 and TRBJ2-7, with D uncertain. The CDR3 is 13 residues long. V was pared by 1 base and J by 3 bases, with 7 bases between. The germline gives CDR1 SGHTA, CDR2 FQGNSA. The CDR3 DNA is TGTGCCAGCAGCTTAGTGCTAGGCTACGAGCAGTACTTC. This translates into CASSLVLGYEQYF.

The V gene is TRBV12-3 or TRBV12-4, the J gene TRBJ2-1, with 10 bases identical to TRBD2. This CDR3 has 12 amino acids. The V gene end was trimmed by 8 bases and the J gene end by 5 bases; junction bases not matched to a gene: 0. The CDR3 sequence: CASLAGDNEQFF. The CDR3 DNA sequence: TGTGCCAGCCTAGCGGGGGACAATGAGCAGTTCTTC.

J is TRBJ1-2 and V is TRBV4-2; unclear D gene. Germline-derived CDR1 and CDR2 are LGHNA and YNFKEQ. The germline V and J ends were trimmed by 0 bases and 5 bases, with 4 bases remaining between them. The CDR3 runs 12 residues. The CDR3 protein is CASSQEIYGYTF. The CDR3 DNA reads as TGTGCCAGCAGCCAAGAAATATATGGCTACACCTTC.

The CDR3 sequence is CAWSPRGPQPQHF. CDR3 DNA: TGTGCCTGGAGCCCAAGGGGGCCTCAGCCCCAGCATTTT. The gene calls are TRBV30 and TRBJ1-5; 7 bases are shared with TRBD1. V gave up 3 bases and J gave up 6 bases; unmatched junction bases: 5. This CDR3 region has 13 residues. From germline, CDR1 is GTSNPN and CDR2 SVGIG (reference sequence).

The chain links TRBV27 to TRBJ2-2; 8 bases are shared with TRBD1. The CDR3 contains 15 residues. Germline values: CDR1 MNHEY, CDR2 SMNVEV (reference sequence). Trimming took 6 bases from V and 6 from J; bases not matched to a gene: 9. The CDR3 DNA is TGTGCCAGCAGGCGGGCAGGGGGCGCTTCCGGGGAGCTGTTTTTT. Translated, it gives CASRRAGGASGELFF.

This chain connects TRBV7-2 to TRBJ2-3; no definite D call. The germline V gene encodes CDR1 SGHTA and CDR2 FQGNSA. CDR3 length: 15 residues. Trimming removed 0 bases from V and 0 bases from J, with 7 bases in between. The CDR3 DNA reads TGTGCCAGCAGCTTAGCCCCGACTAGCACAGATACGCAGTATTTT. Amino acids: CASSLAPTSTDTQYF.

V gene TRBV6-5 combines with J gene TRBJ1-5; D might be TRBD1 (5 bases). This CDR3 has 14 residues. Germline values: CDR1 MNHEY, CDR2 SVGAGI. V was clipped by 4 bases and J by 7 bases, with 14 bases between them. The CDR3 sequence is CASSWNRLWQPQHF. CDR3 DNA: TGTGCCAGCAGTTGGAACAGGTTGTGGCAGCCCCAGCATTTT.

The chain recombines TRBV7-9 with TRBJ2-7; 9 bases map to TRBD1. CDR1 and CDR2 from the germline V gene are SEHNR and FQNEAQ (reference sequence). V was pared by 5 bases and J by 1 base, with 6 bases of the junction left unmatched. The CDR3 is 15 residues long. CDR3 nucleotides: TGTGCCAGCAGCGTGTCCGGGACAGGGTCCTACGAGCAGTACTTC. Its translation: CASSVSGTGSYEQYF.

The chain joins TRBV2 to TRBJ2-3; D is undetermined. V dropped 5 bases and J dropped 1 base, with 10 bases sitting between them. The germline V gene encodes CDR1 SNHLY and CDR2 FYNNEI. CDR3 size: 14 residues. CDR3 residues: CASSTLLRTDTQYF. In DNA, the CDR3 is TGTGCCAGCAGTACTCTGCTACGCACAGATACGCAGTATTTT.

This chain links TRBV24-1 with TRBJ2-3, with 8 bases lining up with TRBD2. The junction had 4 bases not matched to a gene; V was cut back by 1 base and J by 2 bases. This CDR3 spans 16 amino acids. Germline V gives CDR1 KGHDR, CDR2 SFDVKD. The CDR3, as DNA: TGTGCCACCAGTGATTTAAAAGCGGGAGTCACAGATACGCAGTATTTT. Translating gives CATSDLKAGVTDTQYF.